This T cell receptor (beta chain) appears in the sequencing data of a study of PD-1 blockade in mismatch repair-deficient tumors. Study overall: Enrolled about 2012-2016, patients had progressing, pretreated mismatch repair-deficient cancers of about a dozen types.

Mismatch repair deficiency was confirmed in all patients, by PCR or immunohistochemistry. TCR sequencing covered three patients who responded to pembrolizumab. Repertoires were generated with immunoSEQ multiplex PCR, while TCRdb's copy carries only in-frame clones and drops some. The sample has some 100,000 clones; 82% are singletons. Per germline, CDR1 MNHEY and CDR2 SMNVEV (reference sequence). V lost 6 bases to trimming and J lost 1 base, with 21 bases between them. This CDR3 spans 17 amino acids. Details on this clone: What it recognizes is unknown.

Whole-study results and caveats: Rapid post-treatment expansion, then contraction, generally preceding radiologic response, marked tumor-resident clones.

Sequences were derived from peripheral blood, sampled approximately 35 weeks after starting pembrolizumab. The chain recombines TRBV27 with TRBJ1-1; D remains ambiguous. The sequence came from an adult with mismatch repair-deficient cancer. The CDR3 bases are TGTGCCAGCAGCCGCCTTGGCAGAACCTACTCGAACACTGAAGCTTTCTTT. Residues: CASSRLGRTYSNTEAFF.